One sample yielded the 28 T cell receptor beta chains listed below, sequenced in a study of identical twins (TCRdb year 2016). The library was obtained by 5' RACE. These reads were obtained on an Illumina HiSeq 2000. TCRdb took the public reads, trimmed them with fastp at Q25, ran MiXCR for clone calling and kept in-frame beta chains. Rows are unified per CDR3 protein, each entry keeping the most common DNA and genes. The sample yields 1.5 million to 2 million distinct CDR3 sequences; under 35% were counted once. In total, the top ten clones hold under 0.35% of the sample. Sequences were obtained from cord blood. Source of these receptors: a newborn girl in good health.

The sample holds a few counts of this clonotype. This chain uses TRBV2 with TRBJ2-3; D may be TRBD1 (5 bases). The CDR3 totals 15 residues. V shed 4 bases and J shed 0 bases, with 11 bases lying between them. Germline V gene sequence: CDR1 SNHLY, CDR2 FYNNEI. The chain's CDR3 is CASSGQKGSTDTQYF. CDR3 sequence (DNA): TGTGCCAGCAGTGGACAAAAGGGGAGCACAGATACGCAGTATTTT.

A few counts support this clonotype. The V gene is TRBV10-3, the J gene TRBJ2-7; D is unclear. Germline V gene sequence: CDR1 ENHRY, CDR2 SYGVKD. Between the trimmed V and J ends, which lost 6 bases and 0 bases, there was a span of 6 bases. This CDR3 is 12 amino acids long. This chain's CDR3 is CAISPGSYEQYF. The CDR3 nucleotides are TGTGCCATCAGCCCCGGCTCCTACGAGCAGTACTTC.

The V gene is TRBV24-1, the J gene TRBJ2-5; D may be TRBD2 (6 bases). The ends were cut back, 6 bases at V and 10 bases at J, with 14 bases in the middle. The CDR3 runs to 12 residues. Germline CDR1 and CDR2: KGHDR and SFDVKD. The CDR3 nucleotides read TGTGCCACCAGTCGGCGGGTCGGGAGCCAGTACTTC. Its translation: CATSRRVGSQYF.

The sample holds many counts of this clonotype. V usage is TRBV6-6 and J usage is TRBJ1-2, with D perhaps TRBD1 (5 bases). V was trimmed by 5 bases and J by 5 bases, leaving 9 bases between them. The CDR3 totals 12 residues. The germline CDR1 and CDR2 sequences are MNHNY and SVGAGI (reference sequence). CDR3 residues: CASSRPGYGYTF. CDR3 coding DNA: TGTGCCAGCAGTCGACCAGGGTATGGCTACACCTTC.

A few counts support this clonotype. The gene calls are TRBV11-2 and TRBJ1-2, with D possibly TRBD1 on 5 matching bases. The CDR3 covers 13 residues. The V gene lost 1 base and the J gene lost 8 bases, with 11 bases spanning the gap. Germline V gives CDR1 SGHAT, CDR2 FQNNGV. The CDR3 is CASSLAPREGYTF. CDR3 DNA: TGTGCCAGCAGCTTAGCCCCCAGGGAAGGCTACACCTTC.

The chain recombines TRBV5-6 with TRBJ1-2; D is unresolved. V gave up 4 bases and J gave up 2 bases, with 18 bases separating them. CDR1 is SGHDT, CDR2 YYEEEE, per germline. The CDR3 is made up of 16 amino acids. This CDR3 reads CASSPLLAVLNYGYTF. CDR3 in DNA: TGTGCCAGCAGCCCACTCCTTGCAGTACTAAACTATGGCTACACCTTC.

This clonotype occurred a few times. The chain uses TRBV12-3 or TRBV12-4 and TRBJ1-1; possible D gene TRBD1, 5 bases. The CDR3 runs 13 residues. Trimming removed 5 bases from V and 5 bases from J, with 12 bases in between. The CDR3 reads CASSNFDSTEAFF. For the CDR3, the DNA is TGTGCCAGCAGTAACTTCGACAGTACTGAAGCTTTCTTT.

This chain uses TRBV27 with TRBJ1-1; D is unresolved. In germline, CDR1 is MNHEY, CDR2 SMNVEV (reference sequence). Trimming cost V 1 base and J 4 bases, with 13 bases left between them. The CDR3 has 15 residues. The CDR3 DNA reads TGTGCCAGCAGTTTATTTTTGCAGTGGCCCACTGAAGCTTTCTTT. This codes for CASSLFLQWPTEAFF.

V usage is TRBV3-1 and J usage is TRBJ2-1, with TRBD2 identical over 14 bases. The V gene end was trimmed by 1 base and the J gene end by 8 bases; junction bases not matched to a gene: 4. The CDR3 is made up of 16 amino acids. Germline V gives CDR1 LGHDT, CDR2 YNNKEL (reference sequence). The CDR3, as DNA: TGTGCCAGCAGCCAAGGGACTAGCGGGAGGAAGCATGAGCAGTTCTTC. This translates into CASSQGTSGRKHEQFF.

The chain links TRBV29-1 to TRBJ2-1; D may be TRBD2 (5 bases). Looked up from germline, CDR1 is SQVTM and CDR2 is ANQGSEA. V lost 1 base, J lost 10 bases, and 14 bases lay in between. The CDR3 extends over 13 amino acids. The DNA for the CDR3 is TGCAGCGTTGAAGTAGGACTGTCCTACGAGCAGTTCTTC. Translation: CSVEVGLSYEQFF.

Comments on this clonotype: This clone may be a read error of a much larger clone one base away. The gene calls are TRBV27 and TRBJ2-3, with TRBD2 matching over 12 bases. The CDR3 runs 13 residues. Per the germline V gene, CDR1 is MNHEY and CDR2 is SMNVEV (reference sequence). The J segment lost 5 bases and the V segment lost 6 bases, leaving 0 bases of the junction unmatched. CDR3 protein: CASRTSGGDTQYF. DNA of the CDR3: TGTGCCAGCAGGACTAGCGGGGGAGATACGCAGTATTTT.

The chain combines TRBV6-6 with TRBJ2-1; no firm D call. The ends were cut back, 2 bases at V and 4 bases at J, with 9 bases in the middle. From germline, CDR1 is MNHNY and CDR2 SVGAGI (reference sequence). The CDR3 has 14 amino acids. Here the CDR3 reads CASSYRQGYNEQFF. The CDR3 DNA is TGTGCCAGCAGTTACCGCCAAGGATACAATGAGCAGTTCTTC.

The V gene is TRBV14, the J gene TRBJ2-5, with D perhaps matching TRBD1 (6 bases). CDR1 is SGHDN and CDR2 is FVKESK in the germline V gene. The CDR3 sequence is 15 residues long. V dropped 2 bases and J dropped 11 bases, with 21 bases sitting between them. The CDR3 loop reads CASSQPRGPYNEQYF. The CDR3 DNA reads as TGTGCCAGCAGCCAACCCAGGGGCCCCTACAATGAGCAGTACTTC.

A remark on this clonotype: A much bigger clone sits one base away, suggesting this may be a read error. In nucleotides, the CDR3 is TGTGCCAGCACCCGGACTAGCGGCTACGAGCAGTTCTTC. It specifies CASTRTSGYEQFF. V usage is TRBV2 and J usage is TRBJ2-1; TRBD2 aligns across 10 bases. Germline V gene sequence: CDR1 SNHLY, CDR2 FYNNEI. This CDR3 spans 13 amino acids. Trimming cost V 7 bases and J 10 bases; bases outside gene matches: 7.

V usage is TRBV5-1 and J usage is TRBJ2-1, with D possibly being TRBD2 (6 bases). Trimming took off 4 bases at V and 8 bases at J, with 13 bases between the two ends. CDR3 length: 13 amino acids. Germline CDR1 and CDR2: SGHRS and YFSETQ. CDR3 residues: CASSVQEGYEQFF. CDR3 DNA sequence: TGCGCCAGCAGCGTCCAGGAGGGGTATGAGCAGTTCTTC.

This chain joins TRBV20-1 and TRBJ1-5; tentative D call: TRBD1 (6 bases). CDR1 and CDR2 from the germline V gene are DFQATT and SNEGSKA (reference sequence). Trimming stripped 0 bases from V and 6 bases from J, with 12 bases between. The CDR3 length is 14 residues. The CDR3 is CSARDTGWGQPQHF. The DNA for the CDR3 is TGCAGTGCTAGAGATACAGGGTGGGGTCAGCCCCAGCATTTT.

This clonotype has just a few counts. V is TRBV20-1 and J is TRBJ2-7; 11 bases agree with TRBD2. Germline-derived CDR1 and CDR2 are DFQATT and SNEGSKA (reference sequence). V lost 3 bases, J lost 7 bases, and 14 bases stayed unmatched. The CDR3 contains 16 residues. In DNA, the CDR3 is TGCAGTGCTAGCCCTCGACTAGCGGGAATACCTACGGAGCAGTACTTC. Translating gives CSASPRLAGIPTEQYF.

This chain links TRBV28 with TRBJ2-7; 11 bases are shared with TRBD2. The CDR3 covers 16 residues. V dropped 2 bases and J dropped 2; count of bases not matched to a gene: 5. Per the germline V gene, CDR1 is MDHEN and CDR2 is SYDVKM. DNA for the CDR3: TGTGCCAGCAGTTTACCGACTAGCGGGACGGCCTACGAGCAGTACTTC. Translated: CASSLPTSGTAYEQYF.

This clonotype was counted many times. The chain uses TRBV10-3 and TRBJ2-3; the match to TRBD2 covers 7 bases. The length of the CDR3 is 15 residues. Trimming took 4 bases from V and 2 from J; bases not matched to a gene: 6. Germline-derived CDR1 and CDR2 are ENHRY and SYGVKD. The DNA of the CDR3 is TGTGCCATCAGTGGGACTAGTCGGTCCACAGATACGCAGTATTTT. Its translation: CAISGTSRSTDTQYF.

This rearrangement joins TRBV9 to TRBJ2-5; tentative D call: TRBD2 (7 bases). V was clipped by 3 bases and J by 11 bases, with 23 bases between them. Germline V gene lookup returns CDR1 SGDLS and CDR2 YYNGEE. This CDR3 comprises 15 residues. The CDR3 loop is CASSARGALYNEQYF. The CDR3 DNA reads TGTGCCAGCAGCGCCCGGGGGGCACTCTACAATGAGCAGTACTTC.

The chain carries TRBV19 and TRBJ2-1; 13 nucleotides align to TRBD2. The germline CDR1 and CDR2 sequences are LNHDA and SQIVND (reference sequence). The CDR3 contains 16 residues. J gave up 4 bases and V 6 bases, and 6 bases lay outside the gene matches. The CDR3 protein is CASSHLLAGGYNEQFF. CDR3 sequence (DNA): TGTGCCAGTAGCCACTTACTAGCGGGAGGGTACAATGAGCAGTTCTTC.

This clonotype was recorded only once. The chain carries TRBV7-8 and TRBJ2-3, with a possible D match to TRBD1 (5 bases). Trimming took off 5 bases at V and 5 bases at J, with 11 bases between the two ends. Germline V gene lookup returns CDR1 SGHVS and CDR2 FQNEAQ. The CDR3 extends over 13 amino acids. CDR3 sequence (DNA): TGTGCCAGCAGCAAAATTAGGGGAGATACGCAGTATTTT. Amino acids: CASSKIRGDTQYF.

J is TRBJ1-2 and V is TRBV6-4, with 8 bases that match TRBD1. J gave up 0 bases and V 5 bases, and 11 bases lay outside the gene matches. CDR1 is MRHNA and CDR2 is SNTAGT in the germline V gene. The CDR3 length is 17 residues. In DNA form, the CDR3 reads TGTGCCAGCAGTAAAGAACTCGGACAGGGCACTAACTATGGCTACACCTTC. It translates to CASSKELGQGTNYGYTF.

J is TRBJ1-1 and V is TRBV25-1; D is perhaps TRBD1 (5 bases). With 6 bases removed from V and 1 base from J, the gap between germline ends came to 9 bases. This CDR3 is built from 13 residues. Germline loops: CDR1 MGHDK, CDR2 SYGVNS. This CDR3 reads CASRGRRNTEAFF. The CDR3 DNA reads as TGTGCCAGCAGGGGGCGGCGGAACACTGAAGCTTTCTTT.

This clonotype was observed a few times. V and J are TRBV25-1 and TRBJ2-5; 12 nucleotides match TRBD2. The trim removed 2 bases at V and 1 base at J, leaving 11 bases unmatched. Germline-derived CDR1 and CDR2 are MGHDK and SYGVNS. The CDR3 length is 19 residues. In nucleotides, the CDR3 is TGTGCCAGCAGTGAAATATGGGTCACTAGCGGGAGGTTCCAAGAGACCCAGTACTTC. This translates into CASSEIWVTSGRFQETQYF.

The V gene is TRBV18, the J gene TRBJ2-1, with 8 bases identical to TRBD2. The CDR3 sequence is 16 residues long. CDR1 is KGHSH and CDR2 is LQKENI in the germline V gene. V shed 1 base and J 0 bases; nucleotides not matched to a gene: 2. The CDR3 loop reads CASSPQAGVSYNEQFF. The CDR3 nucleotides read TGTGCCAGCTCACCACAAGCGGGAGTCTCCTACAATGAGCAGTTCTTC.

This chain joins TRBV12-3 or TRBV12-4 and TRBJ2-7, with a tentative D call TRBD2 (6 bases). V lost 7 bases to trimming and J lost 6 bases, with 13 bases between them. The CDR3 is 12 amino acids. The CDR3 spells CASTPGSGEQYF. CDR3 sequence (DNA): TGTGCCAGCACTCCCGGGAGTGGCGAGCAGTACTTC.

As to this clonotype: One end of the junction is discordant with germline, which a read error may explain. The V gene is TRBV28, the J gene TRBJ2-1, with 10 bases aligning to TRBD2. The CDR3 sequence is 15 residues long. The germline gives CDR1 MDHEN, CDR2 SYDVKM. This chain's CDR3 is CASSLWLAGANEQFF. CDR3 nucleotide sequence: TGCGCCAGCAGCTTGTGGCTAGCGGGAGCCAATGAGCAGTTCTTC. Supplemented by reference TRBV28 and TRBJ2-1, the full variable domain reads DVKVTQSSRYLVKRTGEKVFLECVQDMDHENMFWYRQDPGLGLRLIYFSYDVKMKEKGDIPEGYSVSREKKERFSLILESASTNQTSMYLCASSLWLAGANEQFFGPGTRLTVL.